These 8 T cell receptor beta chains came from one sample sequenced in a study of siplizumab effects on memory and regulatory T cells. The protocol was immunoSEQ multiplex PCR, while the TCRdb copy is restricted to in-frame clones and leaves out a portion. Of about 20,000 clones in the sample, more than 35% are singletons; the top ten hold approximately 4.9%. A roughly six-day coculture at 37°C was performed with the mixed lymphocyte reaction cells. Which antigens these TCRs recognize remains unknown. Sequenced sample: CFSE-low (dividing) CD4+ T cells sorted from an allogeneic mixed lymphocyte reaction. These receptors were collected from a human donor in good health; the cells came from an allogeneic mixed lymphocyte reaction.

The chain carries TRBV4-1 and TRBJ2-5, with D possibly matching TRBD2 (5 bases). The germline gives CDR1 MGHRA, CDR2 YSYEKL. The V end was cut by 4 bases, the J end by 5 bases, with 11 bases between. This CDR3 comprises 13 residues. The CDR3 DNA reads as TGCGCCAGCAGCCTTCGGGGATGGGAGACCCAGTACTTC. Translation gives CASSLRGWETQYF.

This rearrangement joins TRBV6-5 to TRBJ1-2, with D possibly matching TRBD1 (5 bases). Looked up from germline, CDR1 is MNHEY and CDR2 is SVGAGI. The CDR3 length is 13 residues. Trimming shortened V by 5 bases and J by 7 bases, and 14 bases separated the two germline ends. The CDR3 sequence is CASSPTGVRGYTF. CDR3 coding DNA: TGTGCCAGCAGTCCGACGGGGGTCCGTGGCTACACCTTC.

Turning to this clone: Other DNA sequences of this sample code for an identical CDR3. V and J are TRBV19 and TRBJ2-2; 10 bases match TRBD1. The V gene's germline CDR1 is LNHDA and CDR2 SQIVND (reference sequence). J gave up 3 bases and V 5 bases, and 6 bases lay outside the gene matches. This CDR3 contains 16 residues. The CDR3, as DNA: TGTGCCAGTAGTTCCCGGGACAGGGGATACACCGGGGAGCTGTTTTTT. It specifies CASSSRDRGYTGELFF.

J is TRBJ2-7 and V is TRBV25-1; D is unresolved. Germline CDR1 and CDR2: MGHDK and SYGVNS. The CDR3 covers 12 residues. V lost 0 bases, J lost 3 bases, and 3 bases lay in between. The CDR3 sequence is CASSEYIYEQYF. Here the CDR3 DNA reads TGTGCCAGCAGTGAATACATCTACGAGCAGTACTTC.

CDR3 sequence reads: CAIKRTSGGYNEQFF. The DNA of the CDR3 is TGTGCCATCAAACGGACTAGCGGGGGCTACAATGAGCAGTTCTTC. V is TRBV10-3 and J is TRBJ2-1; 13 nucleotides agree with TRBD2. Germline V gene sequence: CDR1 ENHRY, CDR2 SYGVKD. V dropped 7 bases and J dropped 3; count of bases not matched to a gene: 3. This CDR3 region has 15 residues.

The CDR3 here is CASSLLGSNQPQHF. The CDR3 bases are TGTGCCAGCAGCTTATTAGGGAGCAATCAGCCCCAGCATTTT. The genes are TRBV7-9 and TRBJ1-5; no clear D gene. V lost 2 bases, J lost 1 base, and 6 bases lay in between. This CDR3 contains 14 residues. Germline lookup yields CDR1 SEHNR and CDR2 FQNEAQ (reference sequence).

The chain employs TRBV5-4 and TRBJ2-7, with 14 bases matching TRBD2. Germline-derived CDR1 and CDR2 are SGHNT and YYREEE (reference sequence). Losses at the gene ends were 5 bases for V and 6 bases for J; bases not matched to a gene: 13. The CDR3 spans 17 residues. The CDR3 region is CASRQGLAGASISEQYF. In nucleotides, the CDR3 is TGTGCCAGCAGACAGGGACTAGCGGGGGCGTCGATCTCCGAGCAGTACTTC. The full variable domain, with the rest looked up from reference TRBV5-4 and TRBJ2-7, is ETGVTQSPTHLIKTRGQQVTLRCSSQSGHNTVSWYQQALGQGPQFIFQYYREEENGRGNFPPRFSGLQFPNYSSELNVNALELDDSALYLCASRQGLAGASISEQYFGPGTRLTVT.

This clone has more than one count but fewer than ten. This chain connects TRBV5-1 to TRBJ2-3, with D hard to call. The CDR3 covers 14 residues. The V gene's germline CDR1 is SGHRS and CDR2 YFSETQ. The V gene lost 0 bases and the J gene lost 3 bases, with 8 bases spanning the gap. In DNA, the CDR3 is TGCGCCAGCAGCTTGGAGGGTTTGACAGATACGCAGTATTTT. Its translation is CASSLEGLTDTQYF.